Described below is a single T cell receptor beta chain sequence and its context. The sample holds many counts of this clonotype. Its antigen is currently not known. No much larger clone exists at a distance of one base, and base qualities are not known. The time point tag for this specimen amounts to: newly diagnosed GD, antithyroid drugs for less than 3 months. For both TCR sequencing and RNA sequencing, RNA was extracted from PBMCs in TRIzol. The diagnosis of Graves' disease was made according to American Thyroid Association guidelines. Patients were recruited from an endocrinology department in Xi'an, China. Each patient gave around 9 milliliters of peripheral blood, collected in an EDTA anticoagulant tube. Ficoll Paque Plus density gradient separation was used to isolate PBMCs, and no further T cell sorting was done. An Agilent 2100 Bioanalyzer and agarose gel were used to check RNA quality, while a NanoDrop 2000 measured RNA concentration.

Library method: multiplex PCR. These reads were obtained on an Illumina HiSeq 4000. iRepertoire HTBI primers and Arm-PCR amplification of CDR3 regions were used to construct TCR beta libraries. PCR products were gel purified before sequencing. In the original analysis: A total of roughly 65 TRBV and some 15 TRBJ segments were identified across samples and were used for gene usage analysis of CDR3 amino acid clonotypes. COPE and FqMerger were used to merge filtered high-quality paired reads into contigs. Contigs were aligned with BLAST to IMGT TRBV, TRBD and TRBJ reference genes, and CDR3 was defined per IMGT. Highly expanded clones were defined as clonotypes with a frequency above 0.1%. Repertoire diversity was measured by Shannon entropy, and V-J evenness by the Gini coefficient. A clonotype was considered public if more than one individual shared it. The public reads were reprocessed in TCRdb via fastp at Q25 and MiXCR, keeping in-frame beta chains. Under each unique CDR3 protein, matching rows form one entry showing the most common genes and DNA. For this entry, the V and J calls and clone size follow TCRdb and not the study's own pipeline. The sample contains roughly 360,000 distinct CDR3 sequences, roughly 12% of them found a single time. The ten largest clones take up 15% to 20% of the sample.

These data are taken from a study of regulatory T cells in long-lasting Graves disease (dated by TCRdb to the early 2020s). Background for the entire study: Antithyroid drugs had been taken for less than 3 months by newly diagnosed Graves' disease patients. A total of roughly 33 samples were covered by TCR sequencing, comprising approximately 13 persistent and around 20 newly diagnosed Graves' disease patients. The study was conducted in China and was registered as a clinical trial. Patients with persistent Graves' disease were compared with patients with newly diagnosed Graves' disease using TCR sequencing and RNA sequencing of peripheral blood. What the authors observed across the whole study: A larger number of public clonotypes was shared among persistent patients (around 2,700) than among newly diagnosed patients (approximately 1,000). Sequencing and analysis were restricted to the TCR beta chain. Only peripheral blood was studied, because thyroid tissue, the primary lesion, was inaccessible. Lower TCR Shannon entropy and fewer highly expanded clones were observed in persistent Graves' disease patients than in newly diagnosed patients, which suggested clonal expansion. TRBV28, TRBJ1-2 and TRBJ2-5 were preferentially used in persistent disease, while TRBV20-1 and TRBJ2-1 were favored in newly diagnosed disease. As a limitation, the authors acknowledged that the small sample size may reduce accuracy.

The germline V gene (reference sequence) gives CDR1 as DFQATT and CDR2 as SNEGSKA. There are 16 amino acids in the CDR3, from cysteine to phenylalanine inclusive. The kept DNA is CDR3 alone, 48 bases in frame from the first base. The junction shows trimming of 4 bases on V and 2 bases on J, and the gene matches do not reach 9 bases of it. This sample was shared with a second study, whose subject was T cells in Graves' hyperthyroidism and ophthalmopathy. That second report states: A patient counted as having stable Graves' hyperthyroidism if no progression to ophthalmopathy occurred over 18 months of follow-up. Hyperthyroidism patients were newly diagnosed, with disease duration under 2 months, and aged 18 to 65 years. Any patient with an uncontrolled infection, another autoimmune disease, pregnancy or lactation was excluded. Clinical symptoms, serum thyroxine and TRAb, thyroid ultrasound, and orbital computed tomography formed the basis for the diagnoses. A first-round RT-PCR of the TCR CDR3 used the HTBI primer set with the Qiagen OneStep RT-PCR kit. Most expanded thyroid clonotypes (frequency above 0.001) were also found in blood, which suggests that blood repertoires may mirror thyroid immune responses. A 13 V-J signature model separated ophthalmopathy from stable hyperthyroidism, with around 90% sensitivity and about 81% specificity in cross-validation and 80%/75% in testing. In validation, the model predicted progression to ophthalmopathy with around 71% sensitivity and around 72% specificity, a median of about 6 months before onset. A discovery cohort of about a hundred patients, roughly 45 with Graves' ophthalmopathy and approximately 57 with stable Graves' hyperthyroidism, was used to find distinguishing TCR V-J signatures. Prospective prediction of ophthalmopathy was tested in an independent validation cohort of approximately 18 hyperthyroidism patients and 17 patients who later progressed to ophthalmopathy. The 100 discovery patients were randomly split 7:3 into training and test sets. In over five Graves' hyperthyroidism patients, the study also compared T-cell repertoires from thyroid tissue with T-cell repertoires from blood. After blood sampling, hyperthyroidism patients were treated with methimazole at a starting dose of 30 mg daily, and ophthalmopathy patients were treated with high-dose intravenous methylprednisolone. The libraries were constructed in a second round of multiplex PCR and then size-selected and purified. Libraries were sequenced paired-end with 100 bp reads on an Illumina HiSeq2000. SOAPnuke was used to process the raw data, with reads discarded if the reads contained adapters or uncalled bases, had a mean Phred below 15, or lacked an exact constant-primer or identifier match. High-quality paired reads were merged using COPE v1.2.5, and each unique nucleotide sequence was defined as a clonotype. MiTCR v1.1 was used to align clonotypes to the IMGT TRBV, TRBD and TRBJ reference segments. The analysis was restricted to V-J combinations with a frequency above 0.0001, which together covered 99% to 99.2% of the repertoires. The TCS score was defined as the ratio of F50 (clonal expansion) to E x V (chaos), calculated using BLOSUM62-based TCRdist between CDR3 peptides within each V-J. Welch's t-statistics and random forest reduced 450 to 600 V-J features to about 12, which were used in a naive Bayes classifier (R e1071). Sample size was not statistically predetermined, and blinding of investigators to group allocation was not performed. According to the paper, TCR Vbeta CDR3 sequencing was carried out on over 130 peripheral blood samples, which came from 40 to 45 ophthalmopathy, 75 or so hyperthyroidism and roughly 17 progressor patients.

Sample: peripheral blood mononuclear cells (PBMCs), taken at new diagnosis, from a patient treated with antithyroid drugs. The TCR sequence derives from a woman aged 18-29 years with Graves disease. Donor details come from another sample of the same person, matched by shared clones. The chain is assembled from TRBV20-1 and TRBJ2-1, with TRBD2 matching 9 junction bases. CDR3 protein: CSANRGLAGTYNEQFF. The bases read TGCAGTGCTAACCGGGGGCTAGCGGGGACCTACAATGAGCAGTTCTTC.